The 25 T cell receptor beta chains reported below all come from one sample, sequenced in a study of identical twins. TCRdb re-called the 5' RACE reads through MiXCR, storing one row per CDR3 protein. The table has under 300,000 distinct CDR3 sequences, 6.5% seen once. These data also formed part of another study, on T cells expressing NK-cell markers.

The sample comprised CD8+ T cells sorted from blood. Receptor source: a woman in her late teens or twenties in good health.

The genes are TRBV12-3 or TRBV12-4 and TRBJ1-3; a weak D match, TRBD1 (5 bases). Trimming pared 6 bases from V and 5 bases from J, leaving 14 bases between. CDR3 size: 14 residues. CDR3 loop: CASRSGRGRNTIYF. CDR3 DNA sequence: TGTGCCAGCAGGTCTGGGAGGGGTAGAAACACCATATATTTT.

This clonotype was observed at least ten times. DNA of the CDR3: TGCGCCAGCAGCTTGGTACCGGGGGGGGATACCTACAATGAGCAGTTCTTC. Its protein is CASSLVPGGDTYNEQFF. The rearrangement joins TRBV5-1 to TRBJ2-1, with TRBD2 matching over 8 bases. Germline trimming cut 0 bases from V and 2 bases from J; bases unmatched to any gene: 7. The CDR3 is 17 amino acids. CDR1 and CDR2 from the germline V gene are SGHRS and YFSETQ.

This clonotype has only a few counts. As DNA, the CDR3 is TGTGCCAGCAGTTTAGGACTAGCGGGGGGTAGCACAGATACGCAGTATTTT. It encodes CASSLGLAGGSTDTQYF. This sequence joins TRBV12-3 or TRBV12-4 and TRBJ2-3, with TRBD2 matching 13 bases. V lost 1 base and J lost 0; bases outside the gene matches: 1. The CDR3 extends over 17 amino acids.

There are a few counts of this clonotype. The V gene is TRBV12-3 or TRBV12-4, the J gene TRBJ2-1; 11 bases fit TRBD2. Trimming took 5 bases from V and 9 from J; bases not matched to a gene: 6. CDR3 length equals 14 residues. CDR3 region: CASSRTSGSGEQFF. Written as DNA, the CDR3 is TGTGCCAGCAGTAGGACTAGCGGGTCCGGTGAGCAGTTCTTC.

In this sample, this clonotype turned up many times. This chain connects TRBV3-1 to TRBJ2-7; no reliable D call. Trimming cost V 2 bases and J 0 bases, with 11 bases left between them. Germline loops: CDR1 LGHDT, CDR2 YNNKEL (reference sequence). This CDR3 has 15 amino acids. DNA for the CDR3: TGTGCCAGCAGCCAAATCGCGGTGAGCTCCTACGAGCAGTACTTC. Amino acids: CASSQIAVSSYEQYF.

DNA for the CDR3: TGCAGTGCTAGAGATGTAGCGGGGAACCCCACAGATACGCAGTATTTT. As protein: CSARDVAGNPTDTQYF. This sequence joins TRBV20-1 and TRBJ2-3; 8 positions agree with TRBD2. V lost 0 bases and J lost 2; bases outside the gene matches: 7. Germline V gene sequence: CDR1 DFQATT, CDR2 SNEGSKA (reference sequence). The CDR3 sequence is 16 residues long.

This clonotype turned up a few times. The chain has TRBV7-6 and TRBJ2-7; perhaps TRBD2 as D (6 bases). The germline V gene has CDR1 SGHVS and CDR2 FNYEAQ. This CDR3 is 14 amino acids long. The V and J ends lost 0 bases and 5 bases respectively, with 11 bases between them. CDR3 DNA: TGTGCCAGCAGCTTAGCCGGGGGAATAGACGAGCAGTACTTC. Its translation: CASSLAGGIDEQYF.

This clonotype was seen only a few times. The CDR3 DNA reads as TGTGCCAGCAGCGCCGGACTAGCGGGAACCAATGAGCAGTTCTTC. Protein product: CASSAGLAGTNEQFF. This chain joins TRBV13 and TRBJ2-1; 12 bases agree with TRBD2. The CDR3 has 15 amino acids. Per the germline V gene, CDR1 is PRHDT and CDR2 is FYEKMQ (reference sequence). With 5 bases clipped from V and 6 bases from J, the junction kept 5 bases outside the gene matches. Based on the CDR3 plus reference TRBV13 and TRBJ2-1, the full variable domain is AAGVIQSPRHLIKEKRETATLKCYPIPRHDTVYWYQQGPGQDPQFLISFYEKMQSDKGSIPDRFSAQQFSDYHSELNMSSLELGDSALYFCASSAGLAGTNEQFFGPGTRLTVL.

This clonotype occurred a few times. This chain joins TRBV19 and TRBJ2-5; 9 nucleotides agree with TRBD1. Looked up from germline, CDR1 is LNHDA and CDR2 is SQIVND (reference sequence). Trimming removed 5 bases from V and 2 bases from J; junction bases left unmatched: 12. CDR3 length: 17 residues. CDR3 sequence (DNA): TGTGCCAGTAGTGCTTCCGGGACAGGGCTACTTCAAGAGACCCAGTACTTC. It encodes CASSASGTGLLQETQYF.

This clonotype was picked up a small number of times. This chain uses TRBV12-3 or TRBV12-4 with TRBJ1-5; D ambiguous. The length of the CDR3 is 15 residues. Trimming pared 1 base from V and 5 bases from J, leaving 12 bases between. This CDR3 is CASSLGRNKDQPQHF. The CDR3, as DNA: TGTGCCAGCAGTTTAGGGAGGAATAAGGATCAGCCCCAGCATTTT.

There are many counts of this clonotype. The chain recombines TRBV7-9 with TRBJ2-3; 12 bases map to TRBD2. The CDR3 has 16 amino acids. V lost 3 bases to trimming and J lost 5 bases; unmatched junction nucleotides: 6. Germline lookup yields CDR1 SEHNR and CDR2 FQNEAQ (reference sequence). CDR3 bases: TGTGCCAGCAGCTTGGGACTAGCGGGTGCCGTAGATACGCAGTATTTT. It codes for CASSLGLAGAVDTQYF.

This clonotype turned up a few times. This chain uses TRBV2 with TRBJ2-3; TRBD2 aligns across 8 bases. The germline gives CDR1 SNHLY, CDR2 FYNNEI. V lost 2 bases to trimming and J lost 4 bases; unmatched junction nucleotides: 5. CDR3 size: 15 residues. The CDR3 loop is CASSELTSGADTQYF. CDR3 sequence (DNA): TGTGCCAGCAGTGAATTAACTAGCGGAGCAGATACGCAGTATTTT.

This CDR3 is CASSGTGFQETQYF. CDR3 DNA sequence: TGTGCCAGCAGTGGCACCGGATTCCAAGAGACCCAGTACTTC. This rearrangement joins TRBV2 to TRBJ2-5; D is undetermined. The V end lost 4 bases, the J end lost 1 base, and 10 bases lay between the germline ends. The CDR3 length is 14 residues. The V gene's germline CDR1 is SNHLY and CDR2 FYNNEI.

The J gene is TRBJ2-1, the V gene TRBV24-1, with 9 bases identical to TRBD2. The CDR3 is 18 residues long. Per the germline V gene, CDR1 is KGHDR and CDR2 is SFDVKD. The trim removed 2 bases at V and 6 bases at J, leaving 13 bases unmatched. CDR3 coding DNA: TGTGCCACCAGTGATTCGGGGAAGAGCGGGGGGCGCCTCAATGAGCAGTTCTTC. It is translated as CATSDSGKSGGRLNEQFF.

This clonotype was seen repeatedly, ten times or more. The chain joins TRBV4-3 to TRBJ2-3, with TRBD2 identical over 7 bases. The junction had 5 bases not matched to a gene; V was cut back by 4 bases and J by 4 bases. The CDR3 has 14 residues. In germline, CDR1 is LGHNA, CDR2 YSLEER. DNA for the CDR3: TGCGCCAGCAGCCGGGGACTATTAGCAGATACGCAGTATTTT. It specifies CASSRGLLADTQYF.

This clonotype was detected ten times or more. The V call is TRBV27, the J call TRBJ1-2; a possible D gene is TRBD1 (5 bases). V shed 3 bases and J shed 8 bases, with 13 bases lying between them. The length of the CDR3 is 13 residues. Germline V gene sequence: CDR1 MNHEY, CDR2 SMNVEV (reference sequence). CDR3 sequence: CASSFGGSKGYTF. The CDR3 DNA is TGTGCCAGCAGTTTCGGGGGGTCGAAGGGCTACACCTTC.

The rearrangement links TRBV12-3 or TRBV12-4 to TRBJ2-1, with D possibly matching TRBD2 (6 bases). CDR3 length: 11 residues. Trimming removed 6 bases at V and 10 bases at J, with 10 bases between. CDR3 amino acids: CASSVAAEQFF. In nucleotides, the CDR3 is TGTGCCAGCAGCGTAGCGGCGGAGCAGTTCTTC.

This clonotype was seen only a few times. The genes are TRBV6-2 or TRBV6-3 and TRBJ1-5; maybe TRBD1 (6 bases). This CDR3 has 15 amino acids. The germline V gene has CDR1 MNHEY and CDR2 SVGEGT. V shed 6 bases and J shed 2 bases, with 14 bases lying between them. CDR3 nucleotide sequence: TGTGCCAGCAGCCGCGAGAAGGGGGGCAATCAGCCCCAGCATTTT. Its translation is CASSREKGGNQPQHF.

This clonotype occurred a few times. The J gene is TRBJ1-2, the V gene TRBV7-9; 10 bases match TRBD1. The CDR3 contains 14 residues. Germline V gene lookup returns CDR1 SEHNR and CDR2 FQNEAQ (reference sequence). Trimming at V came to 6 bases and at J to 6 bases, leaving 7 bases not matched to a gene. CDR3 nucleotides: TGTGCCAGCAGAGTCCCGGGACAGGGGAATGGCTACACCTTC. This codes for CASRVPGQGNGYTF.

Written as DNA, the CDR3 is TGTGCCAGCAAGAGGGGAGTGGAACAAGAGACCCAGTACTTC. This gives the protein CASKRGVEQETQYF. The rearrangement uses TRBV27 and TRBJ2-5; D tentatively fits TRBD1 or TRBD2 (5 bases each). V was trimmed by 7 bases and J by 2 bases, leaving 14 bases between them. The CDR3 contains 14 residues. The germline V gene encodes CDR1 MNHEY and CDR2 SMNVEV (reference sequence).

This clonotype showed up many times. CDR3: CSVPSGTGTDEQFF. DNA of the CDR3: TGCAGCGTCCCTAGCGGGACCGGTACAGATGAGCAGTTCTTC. The chain links TRBV29-1 to TRBJ2-1; TRBD2 agrees at 9 bases. V dropped 6 bases and J dropped 8; count of bases not matched to a gene: 11. The CDR3 length is 14 residues. Looked up from germline, CDR1 is SQVTM and CDR2 is ANQGSEA.

This clonotype was counted many times. This chain links TRBV29-1 with TRBJ2-1; D unclear. From germline, CDR1 is SQVTM and CDR2 ANQGSEA. Trimming pared 2 bases from V and 7 bases from J, leaving 12 bases between. CDR3 size: 13 residues. CDR3 sequence reads: CSVELVMTNEQFF. As DNA, the CDR3 is TGCAGCGTTGAACTAGTAATGACAAATGAGCAGTTCTTC.

This chain uses TRBV6-1 with TRBJ1-2; no reliable D call. Germline V lookup: CDR1 MNHNS, CDR2 SASEGT. V lost 6 bases and J 3 bases, leaving 11 bases between the germline ends. This CDR3 spans 13 amino acids. This CDR3 reads CASRRSEYYGYTF. DNA of the CDR3: TGTGCCAGCAGGCGCTCAGAATACTATGGCTACACCTTC.

This rearrangement joins TRBV6-2 or TRBV6-3 to TRBJ2-5; tentative D call: TRBD2 (6 bases). Germline V gene lookup returns CDR1 MNHEY and CDR2 SVGEGT. Trimming took off 5 bases at V and 4 bases at J, with 17 bases between the two ends. CDR3 length: 15 amino acids. The CDR3 bases are TGTGCCAGCAGTCCTTCGGCTAGCGAGGCAGAGACCCAGTACTTC. Protein: CASSPSASEAETQYF.

This clonotype was counted many times. The chain links TRBV27 to TRBJ2-2; 10 bases agree with TRBD2. The germline V gene encodes CDR1 MNHEY and CDR2 SMNVEV (reference sequence). Trimming at V came to 3 bases and at J to 6 bases, leaving 4 bases not matched to a gene. This CDR3 has 15 amino acids. This CDR3 is CASSFLAGAPGELFF. The CDR3 nucleotides read TGTGCCAGCAGTTTTCTAGCGGGGGCCCCCGGGGAGCTGTTTTTT.